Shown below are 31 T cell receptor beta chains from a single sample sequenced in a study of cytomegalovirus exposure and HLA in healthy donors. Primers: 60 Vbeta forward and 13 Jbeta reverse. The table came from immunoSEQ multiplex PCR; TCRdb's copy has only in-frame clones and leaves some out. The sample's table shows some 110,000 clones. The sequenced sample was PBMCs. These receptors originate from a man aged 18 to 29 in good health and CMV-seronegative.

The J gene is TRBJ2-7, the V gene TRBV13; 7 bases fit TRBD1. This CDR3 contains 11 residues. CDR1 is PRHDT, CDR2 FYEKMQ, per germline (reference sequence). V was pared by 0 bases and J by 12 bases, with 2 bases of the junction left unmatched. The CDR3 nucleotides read TGTGCCAGCAGCTTAGGACAGGGGCTGTACTTC. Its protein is CASSLGQGLYF.

CDR3 nucleotides: TGTGCCAGCAGCTTTCGCGAGTACCAAGAGACCCAGTACTTC. Protein sequence: CASSFREYQETQYF. V usage is TRBV7-9 and J usage is TRBJ2-5; D unclear. Germline-derived CDR1 and CDR2 are SEHNR and FQNEAQ (reference sequence). The length of the CDR3 is 14 residues. V was pared by 3 bases and J by 0 bases, with 8 bases between.

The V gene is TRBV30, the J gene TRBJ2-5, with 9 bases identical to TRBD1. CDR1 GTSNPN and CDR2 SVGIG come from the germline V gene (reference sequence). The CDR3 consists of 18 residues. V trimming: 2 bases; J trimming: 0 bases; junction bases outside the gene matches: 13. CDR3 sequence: CAWSSIQGQGAYQETQYF. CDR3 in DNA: TGTGCCTGGAGTTCAATACAGGGACAGGGCGCGTACCAAGAGACCCAGTACTTC.

CDR3 nucleotides: TGTGCCAGCAGCGTAGCTGGGACTAGTTCCTACGAGCAGTACTTC. Its translation: CASSVAGTSSYEQYF. The gene calls are TRBV9 and TRBJ2-7; 8 nucleotides agree with TRBD2. Losses at the gene ends were 0 bases for V and 1 base for J; bases not matched to a gene: 3. Germline lookup yields CDR1 SGDLS and CDR2 YYNGEE. This CDR3 has 15 residues.

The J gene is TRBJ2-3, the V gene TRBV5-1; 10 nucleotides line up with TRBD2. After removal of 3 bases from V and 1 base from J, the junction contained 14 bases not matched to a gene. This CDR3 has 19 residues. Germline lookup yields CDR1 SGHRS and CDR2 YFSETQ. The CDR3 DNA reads TGCGCCAGCAGCTCTATTTCTAGCGGGAGACTGGGTGGCACAGATACGCAGTATTTT. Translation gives CASSSISSGRLGGTDTQYF.

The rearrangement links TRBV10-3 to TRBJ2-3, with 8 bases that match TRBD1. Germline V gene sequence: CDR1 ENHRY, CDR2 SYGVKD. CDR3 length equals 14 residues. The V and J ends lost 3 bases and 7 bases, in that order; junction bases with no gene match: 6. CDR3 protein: CAISEGQGAHTQYF. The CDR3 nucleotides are TGTGCCATCAGTGAAGGGCAGGGGGCGCATACGCAGTATTTT.

The CDR3 nucleotides read TGTGCCAGCAGTAATGACAGGGCTATCGGCTACACCTTC. This translates into CASSNDRAIGYTF. The gene calls are TRBV6-5 and TRBJ1-2; 7 bases fit TRBD1. This CDR3 has 13 residues. CDR1 MNHEY and CDR2 SVGAGI come from the germline V gene. Unmatched junction bases numbered 8, after V lost 5 bases and J lost 8 bases.

In DNA form, the CDR3 reads TGTGCCAGTAGTTCCACTAGCGGGGGCACAGATACGCAGTATTTT. This gives the protein CASSSTSGGTDTQYF. The gene calls are TRBV19 and TRBJ2-3, with 10 bases that match TRBD2. This CDR3 has 15 amino acids. Trimming took 5 bases from V and 1 from J; bases not matched to a gene: 3. Germline loops: CDR1 LNHDA, CDR2 SQIVND (reference sequence).

The CDR3 nucleotides read TGTGCCATCAGTGGAGTAGCATCTAACACCGGGGAGCTGTTTTTT. This codes for CAISGVASNTGELFF. The rearrangement joins TRBV10-3 to TRBJ2-2; D not certain. This CDR3 contains 15 residues. Trimming removed 4 bases from V and 2 bases from J, with 11 bases in between. Germline V CDR1 and CDR2: ENHRY, SYGVKD.

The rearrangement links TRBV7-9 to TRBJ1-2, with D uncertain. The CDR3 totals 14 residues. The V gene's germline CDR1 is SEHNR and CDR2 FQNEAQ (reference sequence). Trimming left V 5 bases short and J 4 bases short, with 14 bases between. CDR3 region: CASSPPQEGYGYTF. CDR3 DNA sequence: TGTGCCAGCAGCCCTCCCCAGGAGGGCTATGGCTACACCTTC.

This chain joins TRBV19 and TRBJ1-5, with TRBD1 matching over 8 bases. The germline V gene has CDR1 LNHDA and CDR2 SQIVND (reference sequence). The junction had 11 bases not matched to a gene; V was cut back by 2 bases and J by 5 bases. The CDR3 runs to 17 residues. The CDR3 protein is CASSIWKTGGIDQPQHF. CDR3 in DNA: TGTGCCAGTAGTATATGGAAAACAGGGGGGATTGATCAGCCCCAGCATTTT.

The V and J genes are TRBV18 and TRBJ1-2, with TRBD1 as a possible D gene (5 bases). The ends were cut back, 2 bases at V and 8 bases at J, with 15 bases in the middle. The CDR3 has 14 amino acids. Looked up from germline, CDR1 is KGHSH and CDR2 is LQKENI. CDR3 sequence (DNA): TGTGCCAGCTCACCAAGATCTGACCCAGGGGGCTACACCTTC. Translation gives CASSPRSDPGGYTF.

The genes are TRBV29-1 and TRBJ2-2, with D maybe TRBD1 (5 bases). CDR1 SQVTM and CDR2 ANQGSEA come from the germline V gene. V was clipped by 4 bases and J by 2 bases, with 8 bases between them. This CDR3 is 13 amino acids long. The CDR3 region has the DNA TGCAGCGTTGGCAGGGCTAACACCGGGGAGCTGTTTTTT. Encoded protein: CSVGRANTGELFF.

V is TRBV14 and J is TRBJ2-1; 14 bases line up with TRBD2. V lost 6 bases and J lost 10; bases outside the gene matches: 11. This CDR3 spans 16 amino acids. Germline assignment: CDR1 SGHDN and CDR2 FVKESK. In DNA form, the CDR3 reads TGTGCCAGCAGTGCCCTTGGGACTAGCGGGAGATGGGAGCAGTTCTTC. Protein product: CASSALGTSGRWEQFF.

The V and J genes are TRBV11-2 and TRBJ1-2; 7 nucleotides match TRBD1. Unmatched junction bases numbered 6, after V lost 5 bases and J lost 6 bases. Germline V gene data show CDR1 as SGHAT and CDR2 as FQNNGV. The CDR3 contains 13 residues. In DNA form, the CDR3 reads TGTGCCAGCAGCCGACAGGGTTGGGATGGCTACACCTTC. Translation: CASSRQGWDGYTF. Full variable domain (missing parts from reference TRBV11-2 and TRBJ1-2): EAGVAQSPRYKIIEKRQSVAFWCNPISGHATLYWYQQILGQGPKLLIQFQNNGVVDDSQLPKDRFSAERLKGVDSTLKIQPAKLEDSAVYLCASSRQGWDGYTFGSGTRLTVV.

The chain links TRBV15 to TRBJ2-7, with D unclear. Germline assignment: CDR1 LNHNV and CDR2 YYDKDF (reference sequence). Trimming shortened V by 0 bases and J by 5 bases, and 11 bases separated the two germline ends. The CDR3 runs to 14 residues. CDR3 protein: CATSREQTSDEQYF. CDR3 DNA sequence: TGTGCCACCAGCAGAGAACAAACATCCGACGAGCAGTACTTC. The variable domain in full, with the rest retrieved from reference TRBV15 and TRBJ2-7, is DAMVIQNPRYQVTQFGKPVTLSCSQTLNHNVMYWYQQKSSQAPKLLFHYYDKDFNNEADTPDNFQSRRPNTSFCFLDIRSPGLGDTAMYLCATSREQTSDEQYFGPGTRLTVT.

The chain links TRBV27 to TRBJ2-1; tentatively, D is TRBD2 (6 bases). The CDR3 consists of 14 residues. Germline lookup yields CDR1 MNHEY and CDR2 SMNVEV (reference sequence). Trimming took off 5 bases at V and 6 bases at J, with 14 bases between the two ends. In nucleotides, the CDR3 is TGTGCCAGCAGTGGAGGGAATCCGGCCAATGAGCAGTTCTTC. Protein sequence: CASSGGNPANEQFF.

CDR3 amino acids: CASSPRGEGSDNEQFF. The CDR3 bases are TGTGCCAGCTCACCACGGGGAGAAGGATCCGACAATGAGCAGTTCTTC. V usage is TRBV18 and J usage is TRBJ2-1; maybe TRBD2 (5 bases). Germline values: CDR1 KGHSH, CDR2 LQKENI. Between the trimmed V and J ends, which lost 1 base and 5 bases, there was a span of 15 bases. The CDR3 has 16 amino acids.

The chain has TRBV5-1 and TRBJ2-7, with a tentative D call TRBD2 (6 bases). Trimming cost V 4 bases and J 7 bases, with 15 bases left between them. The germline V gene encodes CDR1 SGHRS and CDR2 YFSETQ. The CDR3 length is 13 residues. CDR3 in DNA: TGCGCCAGCAGCACTAGCCCCTCGAGTGAGCAGTACTTC. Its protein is CASSTSPSSEQYF.

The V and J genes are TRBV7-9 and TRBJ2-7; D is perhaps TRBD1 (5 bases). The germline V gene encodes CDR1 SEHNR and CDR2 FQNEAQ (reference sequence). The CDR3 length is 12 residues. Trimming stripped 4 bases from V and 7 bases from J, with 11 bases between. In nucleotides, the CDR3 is TGTGCCAGCAGCTCAGGGTCCTCGGAGCAGTACTTC. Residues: CASSSGSSEQYF.

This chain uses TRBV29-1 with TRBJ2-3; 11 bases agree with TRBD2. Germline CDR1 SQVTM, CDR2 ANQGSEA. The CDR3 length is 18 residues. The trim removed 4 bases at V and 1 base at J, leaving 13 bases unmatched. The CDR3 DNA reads TGCAGCGTTGTCCGGGTAGCGGGAGGGGAGTCGGGCACAGATACGCAGTATTTT. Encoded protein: CSVVRVAGGESGTDTQYF.

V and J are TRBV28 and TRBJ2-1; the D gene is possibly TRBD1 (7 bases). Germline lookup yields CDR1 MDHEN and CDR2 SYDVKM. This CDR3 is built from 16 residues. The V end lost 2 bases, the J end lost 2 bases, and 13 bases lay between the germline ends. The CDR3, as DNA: TGTGCCAGCAGTTTACAGGGGGGAGTAGCCTACAATGAGCAGTTCTTC. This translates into CASSLQGGVAYNEQFF.

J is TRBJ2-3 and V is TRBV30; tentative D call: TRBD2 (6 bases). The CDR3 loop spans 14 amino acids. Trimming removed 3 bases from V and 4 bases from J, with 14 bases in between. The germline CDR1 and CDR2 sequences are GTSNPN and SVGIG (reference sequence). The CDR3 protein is CAWRAGTFPDTQYF. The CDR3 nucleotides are TGTGCCTGGAGGGCAGGGACTTTCCCAGATACGCAGTATTTT.

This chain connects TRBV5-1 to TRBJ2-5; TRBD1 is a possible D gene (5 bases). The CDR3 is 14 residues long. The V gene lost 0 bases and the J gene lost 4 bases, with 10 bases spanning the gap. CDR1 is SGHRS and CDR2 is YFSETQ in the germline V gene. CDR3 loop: CASSLGTKAETQYF. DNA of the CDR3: TGCGCCAGCAGCTTGGGGACAAAGGCAGAGACCCAGTACTTC. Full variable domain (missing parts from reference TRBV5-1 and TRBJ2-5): KAGVTQTPRYLIKTRGQQVTLSCSPISGHRSVSWYQQTPGQGLQFLFEYFSETQRNKGNFPGRFSGRQFSNSRSEMNVSTLELGDSALYLCASSLGTKAETQYFGPGTRLLVL.

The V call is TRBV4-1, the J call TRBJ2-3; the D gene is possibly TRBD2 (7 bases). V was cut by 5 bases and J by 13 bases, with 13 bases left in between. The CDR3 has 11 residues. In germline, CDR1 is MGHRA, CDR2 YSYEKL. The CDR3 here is CASSKGGPEYF. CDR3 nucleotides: TGCGCCAGCAGCAAGGGGGGGCCTGAGTATTTT.

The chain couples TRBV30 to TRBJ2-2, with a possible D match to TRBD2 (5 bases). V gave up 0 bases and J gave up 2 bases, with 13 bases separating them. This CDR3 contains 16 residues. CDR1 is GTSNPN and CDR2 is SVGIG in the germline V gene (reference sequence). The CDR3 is CAWSVYHGNNTGELFF. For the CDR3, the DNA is TGTGCCTGGAGTGTATACCACGGGAATAACACCGGGGAGCTGTTTTTT.

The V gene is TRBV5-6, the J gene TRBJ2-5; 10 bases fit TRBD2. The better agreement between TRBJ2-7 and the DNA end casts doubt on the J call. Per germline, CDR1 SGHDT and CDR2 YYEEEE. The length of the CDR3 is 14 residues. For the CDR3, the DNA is TGTGCCAGCAGCCTAGCGGGAGATTGGTACGAGCAGTACTTC. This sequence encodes CASSLAGDWYEQYF.

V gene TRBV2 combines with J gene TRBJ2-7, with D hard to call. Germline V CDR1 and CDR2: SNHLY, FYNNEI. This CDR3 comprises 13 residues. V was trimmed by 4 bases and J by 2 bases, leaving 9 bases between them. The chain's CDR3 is CASSVLQTYEQYF. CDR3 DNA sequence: TGTGCCAGCAGTGTTCTACAGACCTACGAGCAGTACTTC.

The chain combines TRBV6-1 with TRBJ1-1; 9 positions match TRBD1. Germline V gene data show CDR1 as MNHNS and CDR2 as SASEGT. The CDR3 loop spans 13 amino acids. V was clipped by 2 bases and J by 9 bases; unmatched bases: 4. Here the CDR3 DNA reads TGTGCCAGCAGTGAAAGGGGACAGGGCAAAGCTTTCTTT. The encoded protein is CASSERGQGKAFF.

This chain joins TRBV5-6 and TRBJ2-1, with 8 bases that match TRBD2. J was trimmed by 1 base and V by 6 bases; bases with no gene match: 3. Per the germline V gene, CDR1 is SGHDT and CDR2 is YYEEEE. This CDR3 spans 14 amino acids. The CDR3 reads CASMRGASYNEQFF. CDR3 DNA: TGTGCCAGCATGCGGGGGGCATCCTACAATGAGCAGTTCTTC.

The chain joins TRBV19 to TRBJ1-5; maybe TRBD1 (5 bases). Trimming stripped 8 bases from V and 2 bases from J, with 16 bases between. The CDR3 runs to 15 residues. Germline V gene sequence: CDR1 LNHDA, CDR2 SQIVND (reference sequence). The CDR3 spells CASDPDDRRNQPQHF. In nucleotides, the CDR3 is TGTGCCAGTGACCCGGATGACAGACGCAATCAGCCCCAGCATTTT.